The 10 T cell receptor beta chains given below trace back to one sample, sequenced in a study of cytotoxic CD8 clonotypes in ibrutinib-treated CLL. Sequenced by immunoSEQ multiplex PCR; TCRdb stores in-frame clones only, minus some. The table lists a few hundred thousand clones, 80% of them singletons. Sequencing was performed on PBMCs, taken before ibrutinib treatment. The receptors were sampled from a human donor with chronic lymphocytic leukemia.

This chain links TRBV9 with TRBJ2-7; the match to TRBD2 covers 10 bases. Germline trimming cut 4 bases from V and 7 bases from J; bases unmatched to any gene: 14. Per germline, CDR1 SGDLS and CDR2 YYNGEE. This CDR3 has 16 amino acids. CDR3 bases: TGTGCCAGCAGCCCAACGACGGGGGGACTAGCGCCAGAGCAGTACTTC. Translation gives CASSPTTGGLAPEQYF.

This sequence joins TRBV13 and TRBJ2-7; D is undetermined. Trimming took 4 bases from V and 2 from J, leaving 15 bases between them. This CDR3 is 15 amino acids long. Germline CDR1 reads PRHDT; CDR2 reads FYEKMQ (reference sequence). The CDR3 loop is CASSWRKSRTYEQYF. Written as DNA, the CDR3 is TGTGCCAGCAGCTGGAGAAAGTCCAGGACCTACGAGCAGTACTTC.

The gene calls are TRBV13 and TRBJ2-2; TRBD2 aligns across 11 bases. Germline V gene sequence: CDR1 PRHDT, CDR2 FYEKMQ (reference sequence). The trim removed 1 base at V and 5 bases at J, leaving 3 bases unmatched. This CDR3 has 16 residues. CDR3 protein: CASSLALAGETGELFF. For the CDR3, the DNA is TGTGCCAGCAGCTTAGCACTAGCGGGAGAAACCGGGGAGCTGTTTTTT.

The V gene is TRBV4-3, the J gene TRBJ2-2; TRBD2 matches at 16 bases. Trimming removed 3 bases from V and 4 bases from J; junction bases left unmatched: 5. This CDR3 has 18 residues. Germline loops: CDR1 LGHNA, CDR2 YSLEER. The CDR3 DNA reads TGCGCCAGCAGCCAGGGACTAGCGGGAGGGCGGGTCACCGGGGAGCTGTTTTTT. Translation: CASSQGLAGGRVTGELFF.

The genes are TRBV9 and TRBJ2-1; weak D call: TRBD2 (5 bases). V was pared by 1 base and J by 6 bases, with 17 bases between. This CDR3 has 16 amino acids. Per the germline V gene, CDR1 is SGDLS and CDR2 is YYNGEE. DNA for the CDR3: TGTGCCAGCAGCGTAACAACCCGGGGATTCGGCAATGAGCAGTTCTTC. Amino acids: CASSVTTRGFGNEQFF.

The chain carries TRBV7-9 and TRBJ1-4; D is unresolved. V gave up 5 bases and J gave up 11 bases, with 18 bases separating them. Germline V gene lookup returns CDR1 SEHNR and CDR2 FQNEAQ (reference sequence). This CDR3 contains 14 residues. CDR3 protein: CASSRPELQGKLFF. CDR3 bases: TGTGCCAGCAGCCGACCTGAGTTGCAAGGGAAACTGTTTTTT.

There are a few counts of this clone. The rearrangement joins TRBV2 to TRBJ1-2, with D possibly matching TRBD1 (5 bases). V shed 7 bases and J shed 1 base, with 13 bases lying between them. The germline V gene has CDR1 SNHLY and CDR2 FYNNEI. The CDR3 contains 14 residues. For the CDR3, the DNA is TGTGCCAGCAAGTCCCCTGACAGTAACTATGGCTACACCTTC. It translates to CASKSPDSNYGYTF. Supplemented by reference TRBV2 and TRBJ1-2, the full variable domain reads EPEVTQTPSHQVTQMGQEVILRCVPISNHLYFYWYRQILGQKVEFLVSFYNNEISEKSEIFDDQFSVERPDGSNFTLKIRSTKLEDSAMYFCASKSPDSNYGYTFGSGTRLTVV.

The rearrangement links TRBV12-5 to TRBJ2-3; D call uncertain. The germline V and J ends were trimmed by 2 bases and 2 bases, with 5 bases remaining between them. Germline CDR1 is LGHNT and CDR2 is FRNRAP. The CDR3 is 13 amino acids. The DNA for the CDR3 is TGTGCTAGTGGTTTGTCCCCCACAGATACGCAGTATTTT. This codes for CASGLSPTDTQYF.

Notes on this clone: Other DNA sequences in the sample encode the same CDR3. Written as DNA, the CDR3 is TGTGCCAGCAGTTACTCGACGGTTACAGATACGCAGTATTTT. Its protein is CASSYSTVTDTQYF. V gene TRBV6-5 combines with J gene TRBJ2-3; D gene uncertain. The CDR3 spans 14 residues. Deletions cut 0 bases from V and 3 bases from J, with 7 bases between. Germline CDR1 and CDR2: MNHEY and SVGAGI.

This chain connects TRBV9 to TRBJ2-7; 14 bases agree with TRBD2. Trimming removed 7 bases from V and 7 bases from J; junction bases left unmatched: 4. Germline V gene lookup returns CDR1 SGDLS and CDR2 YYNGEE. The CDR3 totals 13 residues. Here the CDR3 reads CASSGTSGREQYF. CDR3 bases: TGTGCCAGCTCAGGGACTAGCGGGAGAGAGCAGTACTTC.